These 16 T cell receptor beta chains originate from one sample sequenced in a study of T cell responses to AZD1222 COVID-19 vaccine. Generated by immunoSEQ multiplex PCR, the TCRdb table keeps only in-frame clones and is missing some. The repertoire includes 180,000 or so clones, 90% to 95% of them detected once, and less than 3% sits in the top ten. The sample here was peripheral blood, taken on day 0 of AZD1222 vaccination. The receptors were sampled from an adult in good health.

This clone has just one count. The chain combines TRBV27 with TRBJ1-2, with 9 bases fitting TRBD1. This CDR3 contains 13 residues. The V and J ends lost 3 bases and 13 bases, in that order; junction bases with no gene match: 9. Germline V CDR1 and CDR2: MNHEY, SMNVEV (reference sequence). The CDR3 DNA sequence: TGTGCCAGCAGTTTTTCCCGGGACAGGGAATTCACCTTC. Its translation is CASSFSRDREFTF.

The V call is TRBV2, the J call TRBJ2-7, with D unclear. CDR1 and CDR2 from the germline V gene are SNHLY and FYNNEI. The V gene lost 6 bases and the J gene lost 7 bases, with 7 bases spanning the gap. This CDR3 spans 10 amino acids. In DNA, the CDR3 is TGTGCCAGCAGCACCCTGGAGCAGTACTTC. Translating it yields CASSTLEQYF. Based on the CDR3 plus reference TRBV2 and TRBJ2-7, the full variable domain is EPEVTQTPSHQVTQMGQEVILRCVPISNHLYFYWYRQILGQKVEFLVSFYNNEISEKSEIFDDQFSVERPDGSNFTLKIRSTKLEDSAMYFCASSTLEQYFGPGTRLTVT.

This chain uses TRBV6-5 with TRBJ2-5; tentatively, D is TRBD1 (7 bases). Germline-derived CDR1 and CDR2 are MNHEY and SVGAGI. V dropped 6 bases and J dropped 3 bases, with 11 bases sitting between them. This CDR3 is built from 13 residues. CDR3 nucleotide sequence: TGTGCCAGCAGCCTCAGGGGGGAAGAGACCCAGTACTTC. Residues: CASSLRGEETQYF.

The CDR3 protein is CASSDPKTGANYGYTF. CDR3 nucleotides: TGTGCCAGCAGTGACCCGAAGACAGGGGCTAACTATGGCTACACCTTC. The V gene is TRBV2, the J gene TRBJ1-2, with 8 bases that match TRBD1. Trimming cost V 3 bases and J 0 bases; bases outside gene matches: 6. Germline V gives CDR1 SNHLY, CDR2 FYNNEI. The CDR3 contains 16 residues.

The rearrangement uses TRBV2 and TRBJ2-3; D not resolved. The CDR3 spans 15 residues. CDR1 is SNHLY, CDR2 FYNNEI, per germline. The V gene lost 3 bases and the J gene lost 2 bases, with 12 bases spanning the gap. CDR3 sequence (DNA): TGTGCCAGCAGTGAGGGTGCGCGTGTCACAGATACGCAGTATTTT. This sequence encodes CASSEGARVTDTQYF.

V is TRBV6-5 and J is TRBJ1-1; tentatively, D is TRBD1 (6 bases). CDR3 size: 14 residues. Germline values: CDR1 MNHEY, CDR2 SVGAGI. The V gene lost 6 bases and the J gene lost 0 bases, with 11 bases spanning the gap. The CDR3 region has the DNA TGTGCCAGCAGGGCAGGACAGCTGAACACTGAAGCTTTCTTT. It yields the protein CASRAGQLNTEAFF.

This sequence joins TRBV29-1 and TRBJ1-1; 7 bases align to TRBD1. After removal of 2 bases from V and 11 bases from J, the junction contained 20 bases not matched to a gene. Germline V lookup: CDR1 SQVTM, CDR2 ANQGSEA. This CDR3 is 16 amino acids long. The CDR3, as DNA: TGCAGCGTTGAATCGGTTAAGGGGGCGCACTTCGGACTGGCTTTCTTT. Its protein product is CSVESVKGAHFGLAFF.

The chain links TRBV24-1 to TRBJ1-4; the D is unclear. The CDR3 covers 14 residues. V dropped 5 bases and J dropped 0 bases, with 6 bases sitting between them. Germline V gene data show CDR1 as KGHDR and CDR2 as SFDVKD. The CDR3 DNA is TGTGCCACCAGTGCGAGTGCAACTAATGAAAAACTGTTTTTT. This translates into CATSASATNEKLFF.

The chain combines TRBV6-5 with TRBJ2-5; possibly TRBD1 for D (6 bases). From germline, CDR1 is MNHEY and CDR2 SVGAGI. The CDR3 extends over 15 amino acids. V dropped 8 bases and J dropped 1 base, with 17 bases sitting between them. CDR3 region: CASLGHLGPQETQYF. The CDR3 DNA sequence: TGTGCCAGCCTGGGACATCTGGGGCCCCAAGAGACCCAGTACTTC.

The CDR3 region has the DNA TGTGCCAGCAGCTTGGGCCTAGCGGGAGTGGACAATGAGCAGTTCTTC. It codes for CASSLGLAGVDNEQFF. The V and J genes are TRBV5-6 and TRBJ2-1; 10 bases map to TRBD2. With V trimmed by 0 bases and J by 5 bases, 5 bases remained unmatched. CDR3 length: 16 residues. Germline CDR1 is SGHDT and CDR2 is YYEEEE. Using reference TRBV5-6 and TRBJ2-1 for the parts outside the CDR3, the full variable domain is DAGVTQSPTHLIKTRGQQVTLRCSPKSGHDTVSWYQQALGQGPQFIFQYYEEEERQRGNFPDRFSGHQFPNYSSELNVNALLLGDSALYLCASSLGLAGVDNEQFFGPGTRLTVL.

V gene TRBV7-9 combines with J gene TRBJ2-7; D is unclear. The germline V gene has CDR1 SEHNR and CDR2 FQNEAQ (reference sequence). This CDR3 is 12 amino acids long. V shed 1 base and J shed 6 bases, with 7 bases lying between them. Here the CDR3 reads CASSLGRLEQYF. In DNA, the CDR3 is TGTGCCAGCAGCTTAGGGCGCCTCGAGCAGTACTTC.

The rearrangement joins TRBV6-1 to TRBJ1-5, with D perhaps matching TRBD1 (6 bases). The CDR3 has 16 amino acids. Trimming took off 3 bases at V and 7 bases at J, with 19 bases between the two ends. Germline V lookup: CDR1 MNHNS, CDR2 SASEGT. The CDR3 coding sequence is TGTGCCAGCAGTGATGGGTTCAGGCCAGGGGTACAGCCCCAGCATTTT. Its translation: CASSDGFRPGVQPQHF.

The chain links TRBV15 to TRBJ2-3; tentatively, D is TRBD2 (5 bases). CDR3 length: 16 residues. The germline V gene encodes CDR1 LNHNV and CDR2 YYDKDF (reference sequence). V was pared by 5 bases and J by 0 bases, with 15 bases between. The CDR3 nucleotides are TGTGCCACCAGCTTTTTGCGGACTCCTAGCACAGATACGCAGTATTTT. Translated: CATSFLRTPSTDTQYF.

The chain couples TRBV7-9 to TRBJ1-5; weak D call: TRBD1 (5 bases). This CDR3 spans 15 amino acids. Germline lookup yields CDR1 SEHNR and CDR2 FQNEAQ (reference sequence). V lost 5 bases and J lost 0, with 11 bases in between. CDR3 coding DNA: TGTGCCAGCAGCCCGGGACCTTATAGCAATCAGCCCCAGCATTTT. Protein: CASSPGPYSNQPQHF.

CDR3 in DNA: TGTGCCAGCAGCTTAACCGGGACTAGCGGGTGGATTGAGCAGTACTTC. Translation: CASSLTGTSGWIEQYF. The chain has TRBV7-8 and TRBJ2-7; 12 bases fit TRBD2. With 2 bases clipped from V and 7 bases from J, the junction kept 9 bases outside the gene matches. Germline V CDR1 and CDR2: SGHVS, FQNEAQ. This CDR3 spans 16 amino acids.

CDR3 amino acids: CATLPFPGYEQYF. DNA of the CDR3: TGTGCCACCCTCCCGTTTCCTGGGTACGAGCAGTACTTC. The V gene is TRBV6-5, the J gene TRBJ2-7, with no clear D. This CDR3 contains 13 residues. V lost 10 bases and J lost 4, with 17 bases in between. Germline V gives CDR1 MNHEY, CDR2 SVGAGI.